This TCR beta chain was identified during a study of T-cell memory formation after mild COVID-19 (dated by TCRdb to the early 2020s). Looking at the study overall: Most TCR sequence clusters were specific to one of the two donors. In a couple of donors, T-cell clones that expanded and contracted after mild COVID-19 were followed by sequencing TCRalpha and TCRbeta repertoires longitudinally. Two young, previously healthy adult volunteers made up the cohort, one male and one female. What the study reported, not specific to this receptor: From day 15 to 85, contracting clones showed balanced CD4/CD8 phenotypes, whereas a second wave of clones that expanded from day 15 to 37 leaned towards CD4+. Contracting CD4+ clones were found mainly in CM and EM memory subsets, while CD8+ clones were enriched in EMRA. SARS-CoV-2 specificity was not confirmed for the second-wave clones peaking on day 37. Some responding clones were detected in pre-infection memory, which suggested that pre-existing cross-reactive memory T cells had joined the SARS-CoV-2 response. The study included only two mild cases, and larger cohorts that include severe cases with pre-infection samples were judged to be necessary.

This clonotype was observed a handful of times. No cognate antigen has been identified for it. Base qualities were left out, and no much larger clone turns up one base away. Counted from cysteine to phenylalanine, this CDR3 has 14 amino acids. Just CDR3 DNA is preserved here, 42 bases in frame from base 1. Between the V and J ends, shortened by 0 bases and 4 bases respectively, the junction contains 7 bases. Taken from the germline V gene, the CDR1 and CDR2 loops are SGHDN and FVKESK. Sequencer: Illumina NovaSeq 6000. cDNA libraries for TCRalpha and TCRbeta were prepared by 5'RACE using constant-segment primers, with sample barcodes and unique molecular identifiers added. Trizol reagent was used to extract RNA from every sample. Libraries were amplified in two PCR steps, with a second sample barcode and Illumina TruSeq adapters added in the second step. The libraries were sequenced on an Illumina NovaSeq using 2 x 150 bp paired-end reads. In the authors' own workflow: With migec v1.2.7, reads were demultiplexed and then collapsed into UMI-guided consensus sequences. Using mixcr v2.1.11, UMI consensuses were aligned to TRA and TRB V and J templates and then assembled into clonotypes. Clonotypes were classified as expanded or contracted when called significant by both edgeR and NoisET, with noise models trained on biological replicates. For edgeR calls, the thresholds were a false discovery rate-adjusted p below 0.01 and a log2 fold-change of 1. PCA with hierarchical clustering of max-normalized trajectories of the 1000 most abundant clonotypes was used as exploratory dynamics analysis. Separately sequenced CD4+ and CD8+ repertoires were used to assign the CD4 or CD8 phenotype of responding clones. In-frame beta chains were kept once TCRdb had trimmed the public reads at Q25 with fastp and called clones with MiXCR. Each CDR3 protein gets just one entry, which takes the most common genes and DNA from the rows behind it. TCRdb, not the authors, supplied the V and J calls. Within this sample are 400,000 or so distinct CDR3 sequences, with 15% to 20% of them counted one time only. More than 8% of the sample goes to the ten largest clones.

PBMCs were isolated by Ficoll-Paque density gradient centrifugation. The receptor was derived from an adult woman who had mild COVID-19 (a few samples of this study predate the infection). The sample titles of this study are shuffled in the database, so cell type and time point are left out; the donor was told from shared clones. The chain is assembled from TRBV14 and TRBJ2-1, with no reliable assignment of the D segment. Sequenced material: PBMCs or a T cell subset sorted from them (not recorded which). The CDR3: CASSQDREYNEQFF. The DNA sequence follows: TGTGCCAGCAGCCAAGACAGAGAGTACAATGAGCAGTTCTTC.